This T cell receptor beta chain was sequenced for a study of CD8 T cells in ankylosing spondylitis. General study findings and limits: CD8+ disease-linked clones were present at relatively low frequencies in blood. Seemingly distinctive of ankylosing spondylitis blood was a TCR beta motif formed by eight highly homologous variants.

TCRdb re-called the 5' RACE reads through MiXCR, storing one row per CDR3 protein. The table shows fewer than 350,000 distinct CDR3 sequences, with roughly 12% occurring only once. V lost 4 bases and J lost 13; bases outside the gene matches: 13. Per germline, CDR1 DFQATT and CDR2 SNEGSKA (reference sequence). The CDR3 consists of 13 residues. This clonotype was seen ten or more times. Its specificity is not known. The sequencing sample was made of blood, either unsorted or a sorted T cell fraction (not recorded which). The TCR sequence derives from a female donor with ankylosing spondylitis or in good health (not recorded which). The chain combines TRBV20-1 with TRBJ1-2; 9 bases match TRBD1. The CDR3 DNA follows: TGCAGTGCTAAACCGGGACAGGGATTTGACGGCACCTTC. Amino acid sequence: CSAKPGQGFDGTF.